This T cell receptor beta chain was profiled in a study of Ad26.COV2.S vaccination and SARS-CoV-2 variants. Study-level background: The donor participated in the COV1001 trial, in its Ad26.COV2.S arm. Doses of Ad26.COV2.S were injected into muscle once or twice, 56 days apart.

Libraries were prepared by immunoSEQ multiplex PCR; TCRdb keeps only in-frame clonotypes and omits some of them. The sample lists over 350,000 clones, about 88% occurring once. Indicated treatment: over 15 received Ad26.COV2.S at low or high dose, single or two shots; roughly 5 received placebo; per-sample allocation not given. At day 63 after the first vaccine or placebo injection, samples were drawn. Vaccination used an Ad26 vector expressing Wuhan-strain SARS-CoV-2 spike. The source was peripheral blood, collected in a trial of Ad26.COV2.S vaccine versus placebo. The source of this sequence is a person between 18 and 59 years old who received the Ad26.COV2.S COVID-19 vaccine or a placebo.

The CDR3 is CASSQPSGGYTF. CDR3 nucleotide sequence: TGTGCCAGCAGCCAACCGAGTGGCGGCTACACCTTC. The rearrangement joins TRBV6-2 or TRBV6-3 to TRBJ1-2; D gene unclear. The CDR3 runs to 12 residues. CDR1 MNHEY and CDR2 SVGEGT come from the germline V gene. V lost 6 bases and J lost 8, with 13 bases in between.